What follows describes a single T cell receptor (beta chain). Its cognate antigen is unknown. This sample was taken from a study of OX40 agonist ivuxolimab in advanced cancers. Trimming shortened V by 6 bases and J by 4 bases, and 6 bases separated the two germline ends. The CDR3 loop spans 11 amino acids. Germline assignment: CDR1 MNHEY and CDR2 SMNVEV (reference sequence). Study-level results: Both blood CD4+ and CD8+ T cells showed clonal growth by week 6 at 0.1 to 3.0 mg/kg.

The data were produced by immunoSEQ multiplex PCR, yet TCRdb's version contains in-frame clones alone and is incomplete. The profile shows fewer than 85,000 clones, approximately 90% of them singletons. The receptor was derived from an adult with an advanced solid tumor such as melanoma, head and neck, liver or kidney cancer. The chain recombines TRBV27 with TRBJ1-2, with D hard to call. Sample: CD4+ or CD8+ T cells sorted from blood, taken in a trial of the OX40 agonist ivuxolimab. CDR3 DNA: TGTGCCAGCAGGGGGATCTATGGCTACACCTTC. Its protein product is CASRGIYGYTF.